One sample yielded the 15 T cell receptor beta chains listed below, sequenced in a study of blood T cell repertoires in COVID-19. Generated by immunoSEQ multiplex PCR, the TCRdb table keeps only in-frame clones and is missing some. Altogether some 150,000 clones are present, about 87% being singletons, with the ten largest covering 3% to 4.5%. Sequencing was performed on peripheral blood. These receptors all come from a woman aged 60 to 75 who had recovered from COVID-19.

The chain joins TRBV29-1 to TRBJ2-5, with D possibly being TRBD1 (6 bases). The CDR3 covers 14 residues. Trimming cost V 6 bases and J 1 base, with 15 bases left between them. From germline, CDR1 is SQVTM and CDR2 ANQGSEA. The CDR3 sequence: CSVTRTAPQETQYF. In nucleotides, the CDR3 is TGCAGCGTGACCCGGACAGCGCCCCAAGAGACCCAGTACTTC.

The chain couples TRBV5-6 to TRBJ1-6; 10 bases agree with TRBD1. J was trimmed by 8 bases and V by 2 bases; bases with no gene match: 7. From germline, CDR1 is SGHDT and CDR2 YYEEEE. The CDR3 consists of 16 residues. The chain's CDR3 is CASSLGQGVNDSPLHF. The CDR3 DNA is TGTGCCAGCAGCTTAGGACAGGGGGTTAACGATTCACCCCTCCACTTT.

The chain carries TRBV5-5 and TRBJ1-6, with TRBD1 matching over 8 bases. The germline V gene has CDR1 SGHKS and CDR2 YYEKEE (reference sequence). The V gene end was trimmed by 5 bases and the J gene end by 3 bases; junction bases not matched to a gene: 7. There are 16 residues in the CDR3. Written as DNA, the CDR3 is TGTGCCAGCAGAGTGGCAGGGGGCCTCTATAATTCACCCCTCCACTTT. Translating it yields CASRVAGGLYNSPLHF.

The V gene is TRBV6-1, the J gene TRBJ1-6; 7 bases are a match to TRBD1. Germline values: CDR1 MNHNS, CDR2 SASEGT. CDR3 length: 17 amino acids. V trimming: 4 bases; J trimming: 4 bases; junction bases outside the gene matches: 10. CDR3 in DNA: TGTGCCAGCAGTGGCCCATCACTGGGACAGTATAATTCACCCCTCCACTTT. Encoded protein: CASSGPSLGQYNSPLHF.

V gene TRBV15 combines with J gene TRBJ1-2, with D hard to call. CDR3 length: 15 amino acids. Germline assignment: CDR1 LNHNV and CDR2 YYDKDF (reference sequence). Trimming removed 0 bases from V and 3 bases from J, with 11 bases in between. CDR3 nucleotides: TGTGCCACCAGCAGAGATCTAGGTCCAGACTATGGCTACACCTTC. Translated: CATSRDLGPDYGYTF.

The chain combines TRBV5-1 with TRBJ1-4; 11 bases are shared with TRBD1. The CDR3 runs to 14 residues. Germline V CDR1 and CDR2: SGHRS, YFSETQ. V shed 4 bases and J 8 bases; nucleotides not matched to a gene: 4. The CDR3 sequence is CASSPGQGAEKLFF. In DNA, the CDR3 is TGCGCCAGCAGCCCCGGACAGGGGGCCGAAAAACTGTTTTTT.

Only a few counts were recorded for this clone. J is TRBJ1-5 and V is TRBV19; D might be TRBD1 (6 bases). Germline lookup yields CDR1 LNHDA and CDR2 SQIVND (reference sequence). The CDR3 covers 14 residues. Trimming left V 7 bases short and J 0 bases short, with 10 bases between. DNA for the CDR3: TGTGCCAGTAATCAGGGGAATAGCAATCAGCCCCAGCATTTT. Translating it yields CASNQGNSNQPQHF.

The rearrangement joins TRBV6-2 or TRBV6-3 to TRBJ2-3; 11 bases match TRBD1. CDR3 size: 14 residues. The germline gives CDR1 MNHEY, CDR2 SVGEGT. Unmatched junction bases numbered 5, after V lost 6 bases and J lost 6 bases. CDR3 amino acids: CASSPGQGGDTQYF. Here the CDR3 DNA reads TGTGCCAGCAGCCCGGGACAGGGGGGGGATACGCAGTATTTT.

This clone came up a few times. This sequence joins TRBV4-1 and TRBJ1-1; D may be TRBD1 (6 bases). Per the germline V gene, CDR1 is MGHRA and CDR2 is YSYEKL. Trimming took 4 bases from V and 3 from J, leaving 15 bases between them. The CDR3 loop spans 15 amino acids. The CDR3 loop reads CASSRYRDKDTEAFF. The DNA of the CDR3 is TGCGCCAGCAGCCGATACAGGGATAAGGACACTGAAGCTTTCTTT.

In DNA, the CDR3 is TGTGCCAGCAGTGAAGTTGAGGGTTCGGGTGGCTACACCTTC. This codes for CASSEVEGSGGYTF. This rearrangement joins TRBV6-1 to TRBJ1-2, with D hard to call. This CDR3 is 14 amino acids long. Trimming took 1 base from V and 7 from J, leaving 13 bases between them. Germline V gene sequence: CDR1 MNHNS, CDR2 SASEGT.

The rearrangement uses TRBV11-2 and TRBJ1-1, with D possibly being TRBD1 (5 bases). The length of the CDR3 is 12 residues. Trimming removed 1 base from V and 10 bases from J, with 10 bases in between. From germline, CDR1 is SGHAT and CDR2 FQNNGV. The DNA for the CDR3 is TGTGCCAGCAGCTTAGCCCCTCAGGGAGCTTTCTTT. Translation gives CASSLAPQGAFF.

The V gene is TRBV5-4, the J gene TRBJ1-3, with D possibly matching TRBD1 (6 bases). In germline, CDR1 is SGHNT, CDR2 YYREEE (reference sequence). The CDR3 covers 15 residues. Trimming pared 4 bases from V and 0 bases from J, leaving 11 bases between. The DNA of the CDR3 is TGTGCCAGCAGCCTACAGACAGGCTCTGGAAACACCATATATTTT. Its protein is CASSLQTGSGNTIYF.

The chain joins TRBV27 to TRBJ1-2; D might be TRBD1 (5 bases). Trimming cost V 3 bases and J 4 bases, with 12 bases left between them. Per germline, CDR1 MNHEY and CDR2 SMNVEV (reference sequence). The CDR3 consists of 14 residues. CDR3 loop: CASSLNRLVYGYTF. The CDR3 DNA is TGTGCCAGCAGTTTGAACAGGCTCGTCTATGGCTACACCTTC.

The V and J genes are TRBV7-9 and TRBJ2-7; D might be TRBD2 (6 bases). CDR1 and CDR2 (germline): SEHNR, FQNEAQ (reference sequence). This CDR3 is 15 amino acids long. V lost 5 bases, J lost 5 bases, and 19 bases lay in between. The DNA of the CDR3 is TGTGCCAGCAGCACCGGGTGGGGGGAGGTAGACGAGCAGTACTTC. Amino acid sequence: CASSTGWGEVDEQYF.

The CDR3, as DNA: TGCGCCAGCAGCGAAACAACGGGGAGCCCCTACGAGCAGTACTTC. Encoded protein: CASSETTGSPYEQYF. The V call is TRBV4-1, the J call TRBJ2-7, with D maybe TRBD2 (5 bases). Germline loops: CDR1 MGHRA, CDR2 YSYEKL. V lost 5 bases and J lost 2, with 16 bases in between. The CDR3 is made up of 15 amino acids.